The T cell receptor (beta chain) described here comes from a study of human T cells and chemical hapten exposure. Study results and caveats: The count of PT1 expanded TCRs correlated positively with patch test score.

Unique molecular identifiers were attached to individual cDNA molecules during library preparation. TCRdb called the RACE reads again in MiXCR, with one record for every CDR3 protein. Of roughly 180,000 distinct CDR3 sequences listed, more than 20% are singletons. The time point denotes: patch test 1, 2 weeks after DPC sensitization. Specified treatment: therapeutic diphenylcyclopropenone sensitization with weekly scalp DPC. Every patch test was put on after a blood sample was taken. Concerning this clonotype itself: Its cognate antigen is unknown.

This CDR3 comprises 15 residues. CDR1 and CDR2 (germline): MNHNY, SVGAGI (reference sequence). The V gene end was trimmed by 8 bases and the J gene end by 2 bases; junction bases not matched to a gene: 6. The TCR comes from a woman aged 45-59 years with alopecia areata. Some clones in this sample may be carry-over from other donors' samples. The sample consisted of whole blood, taken in connection with sensitization to the hapten diphenylcyclopropenone (DPC). The V and J genes are TRBV6-6 and TRBJ2-1; 10 bases line up with TRBD2. The CDR3 region has the DNA TGTGCCAGCGTCCCTAGCGGGAGTGCCTACAATGAGCAGTTCTTC. Protein sequence: CASVPSGSAYNEQFF.